This T cell receptor beta chain is drawn from a study of blood T cell repertoires in COVID-19. In the original analysis: Amplification of reference gene primers provided the estimated nucleated cell counts. Produced via immunoSEQ multiplex PCR; TCRdb's table is partial and in-frame only. That table supplies the V and J calls and clone size; D and trimming were determined from the DNA. The data hold hundreds of thousands of clones, with over 75% observed a single time. The participants were between about 18 and 100 years old and came from roughly 24 US areas. V shed 5 bases and J shed 0 bases, with 18 bases lying between them. The CDR3 covers 17 residues. CDR1 LNHDA and CDR2 SQIVND come from the germline V gene (reference sequence).

The TCR sequence derives from a young man who had recovered from COVID-19. Sequencing used PBMCs or T cells enriched from blood (not recorded which). The genes are TRBV19 and TRBJ2-3, with D maybe TRBD2 (5 bases). The CDR3 here is CASSPSTKTGSTDTQYF. The DNA of the CDR3 is TGTGCCAGTAGTCCATCCACGAAGACGGGAAGCACAGATACGCAGTATTTT. The full variable domain, rest sourced from reference TRBV19 and TRBJ2-3, is DGGITQSPKYLFRKEGQNVTLSCEQNLNHDAMYWYRQDPGQGLRLIYYSQIVNDFQKGDIAEGYSVSREKKESFPLTVTSAQKNPTAFYLCASSPSTKTGSTDTQYFGPGTRLTVL.